Listed below are T cell receptor beta chains from one sample, sequenced in a study. TCRdb fed the 5' RACE reads into MiXCR, producing one record per CDR3 protein. The repertoire consists of roughly 13,000 distinct CDR3 sequences, with 23% occurring once and the leading ten covering just over 3%. The sample comprised naive CD4+ T cells sorted from blood. The receptors stem from a female donor with breast cancer. The CDR3 runs from the conserved cysteine through the conserved F or W. D genes are given only for firm matches. Only part of the rows carry a size: once, few, many, or a class if the clone is expanded.

TRBV30	TRBJ1-5	few	NA	TGTGCCTGGAGCCCTGACAGTAATCAGCCCCAGCATTTT	CAWSPDSNQPQHF
TRBV3-1	TRBJ2-1	many	TRBD2	TGTGCCAGCAGCCATCCACTAGCGGGAGTTCCAAATGAGCAGTTCTTC	CASSHPLAGVPNEQFF
TRBV7-9	TRBJ1-1	many	TRBD1	TGTGCCAGCAGCCCCATGGGGACAGGGAGCAACACTGAAGCTTTCTTT	CASSPMGTGSNTEAFF
TRBV7-2	TRBJ2-1	medium-sized	NA	TGTGCCAGCAGCTTAGCGCCGCGAGCTAGTAGGAATGAGCAGTTCTTC	CASSLAPRASRNEQFF
TRBV9	TRBJ2-3	NA	NA	TGTGCCAGCAGCGTAGGCCGCTCAAGCACAGATACGCAGTATTTT	CASSVGRSSTDTQYF
TRBV7-9	TRBJ1-6	medium-sized	NA	TGTGCCAGCTCCAGGAGCAGCTATAATTCACCCCTCCACTTT	CASSRSSYNSPLHF
TRBV5-1	TRBJ2-3	medium-sized	NA	TGCGCCAGCAGCTTGGCGACTGGGGATACGCAGTATTTT	CASSLATGDTQYF
TRBV20-1	TRBJ2-5	many	TRBD2	TGCAGTGCAAAACCGACTAGCGTCCAAGAGACCCAGTACTTC	CSAKPTSVQETQYF
TRBV30	TRBJ2-7	NA	NA	TGTGCCTGGAGTGCTTTGGGGTACGAGCAGTACTTC	CAWSALGYEQYF
TRBV20-1	TRBJ2-7	medium-sized	NA	TGCAGTGCGGAGAGGGCCTACGAGCAGTACTTC	CSAERAYEQYF
TRBV12-3/TRBV12-4	TRBJ1-5	many	NA	TGTGCCAGCAGTTTTAGGTCCGGACAGCCCCAGCATTTT	CASSFRSGQPQHF
TRBV7-9	TRBJ2-7	NA	TRBD1	TGTGCCAGCAGCTTAAAGGGGGCGGACGAGCGGTACTTC	CASSLKGADERYF
TRBV9	TRBJ1-6	medium-sized	NA	TGTGCCAGCAGCGTAGGTAGGGACTCGGATTCACCCCTCCACTTT	CASSVGRDSDSPLHF
TRBV20-1	TRBJ2-7	medium-sized	NA	TGCAGTGCTAGACGAGGGCGACCCGCCTACGAGCAGTACTTC	CSARRGRPAYEQYF
TRBV6-1	TRBJ1-2	few	NA	TGTGCCAGCAGTCAAGCTACAGGGATATTTGGCTACACCTTC	CASSQATGIFGYTF
TRBV20-1	TRBJ2-1	medium-sized	TRBD1	TGCAGTGCTCCCGGGACAGGGAGAAGTAATGAGCAGTTCTTC	CSAPGTGRSNEQFF
TRBV12-3/TRBV12-4	TRBJ2-4	NA	TRBD1	TGTGCCAGCAGTACCAGGGGGATCATAGCCAAAAACATTCAGCACTTC	CASSTRGIIAKNIQHF
TRBV20-1	TRBJ1-2	many	NA	TGCAGTGCTAGAGATACACTTAACTATGGCTACACCTTC	CSARDTLNYGYTF
TRBV5-5	TRBJ2-1	many	TRBD2	TGTGCCAGCAGCCTTCTAGCGGGAATCGAGAATGAGCAGTTCTTC	CASSLLAGIENEQFF
TRBV5-1	TRBJ1-5	NA	NA	TGCGCCAGCAGCTTGGAAGGGGGGTCTCAGCCCCAGCATTTT	CASSLEGGSQPQHF
TRBV6-1	TRBJ1-5	many	TRBD1	TGTGCCACCACGGGACAGGGGGCGAATCAGCCCCAGCATTTT	CATTGQGANQPQHF
TRBV7-3	TRBJ2-1	few	TRBD2	TGTGCCAGCAGCTTAGCTGGGGGCGGGAGGGCACACAATGAGCAGTTCTTC	CASSLAGGGRAHNEQFF
TRBV6-5	TRBJ1-1	many	NA	TGTGCCAGCAGCTTCCAGGGAACAGCTGAAGCTTTCTTT	CASSFQGTAEAFF
TRBV4-2	TRBJ1-1	many	NA	TGTGCCAGCAGCCAAGATCGTCCGTCTGAAGCTTTCTTT	CASSQDRPSEAFF
TRBV5-1	TRBJ1-6	many	TRBD1	TGCGCCAGCAGCCCGGGACAGGGGATTTCACCCCTCCACTTT	CASSPGQGISPLHF
TRBV7-2	TRBJ1-5	medium-sized	NA	TGTGCCAGCAGCTACGGGGGACCTAGCAATCAGCCCCAGCATTTT	CASSYGGPSNQPQHF
TRBV27	TRBJ2-1	many	NA	TGTGCCAGCGGGGATTTGGATGAGCAGTTCTTC	CASGDLDEQFF